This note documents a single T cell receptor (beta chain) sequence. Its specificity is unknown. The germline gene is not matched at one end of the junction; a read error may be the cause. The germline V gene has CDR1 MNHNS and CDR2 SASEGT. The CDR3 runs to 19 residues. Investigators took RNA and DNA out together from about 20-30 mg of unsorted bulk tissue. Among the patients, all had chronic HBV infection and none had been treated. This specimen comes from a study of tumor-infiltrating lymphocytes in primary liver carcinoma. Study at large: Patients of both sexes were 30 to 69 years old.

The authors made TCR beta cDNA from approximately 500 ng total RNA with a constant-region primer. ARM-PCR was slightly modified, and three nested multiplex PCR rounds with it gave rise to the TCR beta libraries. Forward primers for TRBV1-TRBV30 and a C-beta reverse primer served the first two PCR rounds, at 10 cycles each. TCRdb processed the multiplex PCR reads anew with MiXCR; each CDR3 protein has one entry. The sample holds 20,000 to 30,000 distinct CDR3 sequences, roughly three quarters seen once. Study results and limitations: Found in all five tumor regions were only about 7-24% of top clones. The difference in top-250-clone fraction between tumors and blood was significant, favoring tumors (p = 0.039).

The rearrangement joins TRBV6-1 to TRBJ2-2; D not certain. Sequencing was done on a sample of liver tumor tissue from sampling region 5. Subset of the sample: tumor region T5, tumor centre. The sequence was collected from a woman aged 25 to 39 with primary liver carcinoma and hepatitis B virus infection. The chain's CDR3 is CACSETLPRSTANIGELFF. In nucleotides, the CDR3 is TGTGCCTGCAGTGAAACCCTTCCCCGGAGCACCGCGAACATCGGGGAGCTGTTTTTT.